Each of the 17 T cell receptor beta chains below was sequenced from the same sample in a study of somatic mutations in T cells in chronic GVHD (dated by TCRdb to 2019 to 2021). Library method: the immunoSEQ multiplex PCR assay. The clones in this table, taken by TCRdb from immuneACCESS, are in-frame only. Not every clone is retained; where verified, under half of the shortfall comes from an unresolved V gene, and the cause of the rest is unknown. This sample is represented by 13,000 or so clones; more than 75% of them were singletons. About a third of the sample comes from the top ten. The source material was Vbeta20-negative CD4+ T cells from blood. What this sample's cell subset or site label stands for: CD4+ T cells sorted as TCR Vbeta20 negative by flow cytometry. Every receptor here comes from a male patient aged 50 to 59 with chronic graft-versus-host disease. In patients who had a transplant, some T cells may come from the graft donor.

The V gene is TRBV5-4, the J gene TRBJ1-1, with 7 positions matching TRBD1. CDR3 size: 15 residues. CDR1 is SGHNT and CDR2 is YYREEE in the germline V gene (reference sequence). Trimming removed 4 bases from V and 2 bases from J; junction bases left unmatched: 8. CDR3 amino acids: CASSPSGQRNTEAFF. The CDR3 region has the DNA TGTGCCAGCAGCCCTTCGGGACAGAGAAACACTGAAGCTTTCTTT.

The chain links TRBV27 to TRBJ2-1; the match to TRBD2 covers 9 bases. The CDR3 sequence is 18 residues long. Germline lookup yields CDR1 MNHEY and CDR2 SMNVEV (reference sequence). The J segment lost 2 bases and the V segment lost 4 bases, leaving 12 bases of the junction unmatched. DNA for the CDR3: TGTGCCAGCAGTTATAGGCTAGCGGGACTCTCTACCTACAATGAGCAGTTCTTC. Translating gives CASSYRLAGLSTYNEQFF.

The rearrangement joins TRBV4-1 to TRBJ2-3, with TRBD1 as a possible D gene (6 bases). The CDR3 consists of 17 residues. Germline loops: CDR1 MGHRA, CDR2 YSYEKL. Between the trimmed V and J ends, which lost 0 bases and 0 bases, there was a span of 13 bases. CDR3 amino acids: CASSQDAQGRSTDTQYF. CDR3 nucleotide sequence: TGCGCCAGCAGCCAAGATGCACAGGGCCGAAGCACAGATACGCAGTATTTT.

The chain joins TRBV7-9 to TRBJ2-1; 10 positions match TRBD2. This CDR3 contains 17 residues. V shed 2 bases and J 8 bases; nucleotides not matched to a gene: 12. Germline lookup yields CDR1 SEHNR and CDR2 FQNEAQ (reference sequence). In DNA, the CDR3 is TGTGCCAGCAGCTTACGCGCGGGGTCTAGCGGGAGCTATGAGCAGTTCTTC. Protein product: CASSLRAGSSGSYEQFF.

This chain joins TRBV6-1 and TRBJ1-2; 8 nucleotides align to TRBD1. The CDR3 contains 15 residues. The J segment lost 4 bases and the V segment lost 8 bases, leaving 12 bases of the junction unmatched. Germline V gene data show CDR1 as MNHNS and CDR2 as SASEGT. The CDR3 sequence is CASRASGGASYGYTF. The CDR3 DNA follows: TGTGCCAGCCGCGCCTCAGGGGGCGCTTCCTATGGCTACACCTTC.

The V call is TRBV2, the J call TRBJ1-2; maybe TRBD1 (5 bases). Germline-derived CDR1 and CDR2 are SNHLY and FYNNEI. The CDR3 consists of 13 residues. Trimming left V 7 bases short and J 3 bases short, with 12 bases between. This chain's CDR3 is CASTTWGDYGYTF. In DNA, the CDR3 is TGTGCCAGCACCACATGGGGGGACTATGGCTACACCTTC. The complete variable domain, with remaining parts taken from reference TRBV2 and TRBJ1-2, reads EPEVTQTPSHQVTQMGQEVILRCVPISNHLYFYWYRQILGQKVEFLVSFYNNEISEKSEIFDDQFSVERPDGSNFTLKIRSTKLEDSAMYFCASTTWGDYGYTFGSGTRLTVV.

This clone appeared a few times. The chain recombines TRBV6-6 with TRBJ2-3; 7 bases are a match to TRBD2. The CDR3 length is 14 residues. Per the germline V gene, CDR1 is MNHNY and CDR2 is SVGAGI (reference sequence). J was trimmed by 2 bases and V by 7 bases; bases with no gene match: 6. The CDR3: CASTQRGNTDTQYF. In DNA form, the CDR3 reads TGTGCCAGCACTCAGCGGGGAAACACAGATACGCAGTATTTT.

The rearrangement uses TRBV7-9 and TRBJ2-4, with 7 bases that match TRBD2. CDR1 is SEHNR and CDR2 is FQNEAQ in the germline V gene (reference sequence). The CDR3 has 16 residues. Germline trimming cut 4 bases from V and 1 base from J; bases unmatched to any gene: 7. The CDR3 DNA reads as TGTGCCAGCAGCTCCGGGGCGGGGGTCGCCAAAAACATTCAGTACTTC. Translation: CASSSGAGVAKNIQYF.

This clone counts as hyperexpanded. The V and J genes are TRBV19 and TRBJ2-7; 7 nucleotides agree with TRBD2. Germline V gene lookup returns CDR1 LNHDA and CDR2 SQIVND (reference sequence). The CDR3 length is 14 residues. J was trimmed by 5 bases and V by 3 bases; bases with no gene match: 7. CDR3 loop: CASSMAGVLDEQYF. CDR3 coding DNA: TGTGCCAGTAGTATGGCGGGAGTCCTCGACGAGCAGTACTTC.

This clone was recorded once. The chain recombines TRBV19 with TRBJ1-6; TRBD1 aligns across 7 bases. Germline trimming cut 4 bases from V and 12 bases from J; bases unmatched to any gene: 3. The CDR3 spans 12 residues. Germline CDR1 LNHDA, CDR2 SQIVND (reference sequence). CDR3 nucleotides: TGTGCCAGTAGTAGACAGGGCGGACCCCTCCACTTT. The encoded protein is CASSRQGGPLHF.

V gene TRBV6-1 combines with J gene TRBJ1-1; D gene unclear. Germline lookup yields CDR1 MNHNS and CDR2 SASEGT. The ends were cut back, 1 base at V and 11 bases at J, with 14 bases in the middle. The CDR3 length is 13 residues. This CDR3 is CASSEESGSRAFF. CDR3 sequence (DNA): TGTGCCAGCAGTGAAGAGTCGGGGTCTCGGGCTTTCTTT.

This clone was counted only a few times. The rearrangement uses TRBV7-9 and TRBJ2-1; 7 positions match TRBD1. Germline V CDR1 and CDR2: SEHNR, FQNEAQ (reference sequence). The trim removed 3 bases at V and 10 bases at J, leaving 6 bases unmatched. CDR3 size: 13 residues. Here the CDR3 reads CASSLAGRGEQFF. The CDR3 DNA reads TGTGCCAGCAGCTTGGCCGGCAGGGGGGAGCAGTTCTTC.

The gene calls are TRBV19 and TRBJ2-1; TRBD2 matches 11 bases. The CDR3 sequence is 16 residues long. V lost 4 bases to trimming and J lost 4 bases; unmatched junction nucleotides: 6. Germline V gene lookup returns CDR1 LNHDA and CDR2 SQIVND (reference sequence). CDR3 in DNA: TGTGCCAGTAGTACGGGACTAGCGGCTACTTACAATGAGCAGTTCTTC. This gives the protein CASSTGLAATYNEQFF.

This rearrangement joins TRBV28 to TRBJ2-2, with 10 bases fitting TRBD1. CDR1 and CDR2 from the germline V gene are MDHEN and SYDVKM. J lost 3 bases, V lost 3 bases, and 1 base had no gene match. The CDR3 has 15 residues. CDR3 loop: CASSLDRGYTGELFF. For the CDR3, the DNA is TGTGCCAGCAGTTTGGACAGGGGGTACACCGGGGAGCTGTTTTTT.

The genes are TRBV7-9 and TRBJ1-2; D is perhaps TRBD1 (6 bases). Trimming shortened V by 0 bases and J by 8 bases, and 10 bases separated the two germline ends. CDR1 and CDR2 from the germline V gene are SEHNR and FQNEAQ (reference sequence). The CDR3 covers 13 residues. The CDR3: CASSLATGNGYTF. CDR3 nucleotide sequence: TGTGCCAGCAGCTTAGCCACAGGGAACGGCTACACCTTC.

V and J are TRBV29-1 and TRBJ1-1, with D hard to call. The CDR3 runs to 13 residues. The germline V gene encodes CDR1 SQVTM and CDR2 ANQGSEA. V was pared by 3 bases and J by 1 base, with 9 bases between. This CDR3 is CSVEARQNTEAFF. In DNA, the CDR3 is TGCAGCGTTGAGGCGCGGCAGAACACTGAAGCTTTCTTT.

J is TRBJ1-1 and V is TRBV19, with D maybe TRBD1 (5 bases). The V end lost 4 bases, the J end lost 5 bases, and 14 bases lay between the germline ends. Germline V gives CDR1 LNHDA, CDR2 SQIVND (reference sequence). The CDR3 contains 14 residues. The CDR3 nucleotides read TGTGCCAGTAGTACCGCAGGGAAAGGAACTGAAGCTTTCTTT. Encoded protein: CASSTAGKGTEAFF.